This T cell receptor (beta chain) was identified during a study of T cells in Graves' hyperthyroidism and ophthalmopathy. Germline V CDR1 and CDR2: KGHSH, LQKENI. This CDR3 contains 14 residues. Overall study results and limits: Separation of ophthalmopathy from stable hyperthyroidism was achieved by a 13 V-J model. In the blood, most expanded thyroid clonotypes above 0.001 appeared as well. Ophthalmopathy was predicted by the model a median of roughly 6.7 months ahead of onset.

A remark on this clonotype: Antigen unknown. A far bigger clonotype differs at one base, so this is likely a read error.

TCR beta CDR3 regions were amplified from RNA. The HTBI primer set was used in a first-round RT-PCR of the TCR CDR3. TCRdb itself ran the multiplex PCR reads through MiXCR, one entry per CDR3 protein. In the table there are hundreds of thousands of distinct CDR3 sequences, less than 15% of which are singletons. This rearrangement joins TRBV18 to TRBJ1-4; D uncertain. The receptor was isolated from a woman younger than 30 with Graves' hyperthyroidism. Input material: blood. CDR3 bases: TGTGCCAGCTCATTAACGGCAACTAGTGAAAAACTGTTTTTT. Translated, it gives CASSLTATSEKLFF.